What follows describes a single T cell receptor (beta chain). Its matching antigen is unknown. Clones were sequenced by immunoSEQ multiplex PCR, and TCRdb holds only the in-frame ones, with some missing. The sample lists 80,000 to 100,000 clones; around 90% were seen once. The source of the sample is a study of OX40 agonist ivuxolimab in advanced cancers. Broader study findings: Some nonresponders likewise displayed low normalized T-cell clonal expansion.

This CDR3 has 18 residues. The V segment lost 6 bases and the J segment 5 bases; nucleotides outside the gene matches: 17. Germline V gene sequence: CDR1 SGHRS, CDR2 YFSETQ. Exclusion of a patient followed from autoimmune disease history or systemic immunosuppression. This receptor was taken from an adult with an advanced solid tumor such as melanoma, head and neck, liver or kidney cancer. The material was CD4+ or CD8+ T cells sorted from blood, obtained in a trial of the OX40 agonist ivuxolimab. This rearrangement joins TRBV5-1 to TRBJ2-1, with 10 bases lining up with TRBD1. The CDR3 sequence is CASKLRPGTGVSNNEQFF. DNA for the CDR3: TGCGCCAGCAAGCTACGACCGGGGACAGGGGTGTCGAACAATGAGCAGTTCTTC.